These 22 T cell receptor beta chains were all obtained from the same sample, sequenced in a study of T cell changes during pregnancy in multiple sclerosis. The protocol was immunoSEQ multiplex PCR, while the TCRdb copy is restricted to in-frame clones and leaves out a portion. The profile shows roughly 100,000 clones, 90% of them singletons. The sample in question was peripheral blood, obtained in the second trimester of pregnancy. Source of these receptors: a female donor in good health, enrolled as a control in a pregnancy study.

About this clone: Its ends do not fully match the called genes, so a read error is possible. The chain is built from TRBV7-7 and TRBJ2-1; 8 nucleotides match TRBD1. CDR1 SSHAT and CDR2 FNYEAQ come from the germline V gene (reference sequence). The CDR3 is made up of 13 amino acids. CDR3 DNA: TGTGCTAGCAGCCCGGACAGGGACAATGAGCAGTTCTTC. It codes for CASSPDRDNEQFF.

The chain uses TRBV7-9 and TRBJ2-7; a possible D gene is TRBD1 (6 bases). In germline, CDR1 is SEHNR, CDR2 FQNEAQ (reference sequence). CDR3 length equals 13 residues. V lost 4 bases and J 2 bases, leaving 9 bases between the germline ends. The CDR3 DNA sequence: TGTGCCAGCAGCTCAGGGGAGACCTACGAGCAGTACTTC. Its translation: CASSSGETYEQYF.

This chain uses TRBV6-6 with TRBJ2-7, with D maybe TRBD2 (6 bases). The CDR3 runs to 15 residues. The ends were cut back, 4 bases at V and 0 bases at J, with 13 bases in the middle. In germline, CDR1 is MNHNY, CDR2 SVGAGI (reference sequence). The chain's CDR3 is CASSFSGRGSYEQYF. The DNA of the CDR3 is TGTGCCAGCAGTTTTAGCGGCCGCGGCTCCTACGAGCAGTACTTC.

This chain links TRBV10-1 with TRBJ2-7; D may be TRBD2 (7 bases). Trimming pared 0 bases from V and 1 base from J, leaving 13 bases between. The CDR3 sequence is 16 residues long. Germline values: CDR1 WNHNN, CDR2 SYGVQD (reference sequence). This CDR3 reads CASSESGGARSYEQYF. The DNA of the CDR3 is TGCGCCAGCAGTGAGTCGGGGGGGGCCCGTTCCTACGAGCAGTACTTC.

This chain joins TRBV5-6 and TRBJ2-1, with 10 bases fitting TRBD2. Losses at the gene ends were 0 bases for V and 7 bases for J; bases not matched to a gene: 4. The CDR3 loop spans 15 amino acids. The germline CDR1 and CDR2 sequences are SGHDT and YYEEEE. The CDR3 reads CASSLVLAGPNEQFF. As DNA, the CDR3 is TGTGCCAGCAGCTTGGTACTAGCGGGGCCGAATGAGCAGTTCTTC.

This clone was found once. The CDR3 spells CASSLYGDYTDTQYF. In DNA, the CDR3 is TGTGCCAGCAGCTTATACGGGGATTACACAGATACGCAGTATTTT. The genes are TRBV11-2 and TRBJ2-3; TRBD2 might be the D (5 bases). V gave up 2 bases and J gave up 2 bases, with 11 bases separating them. The germline V gene encodes CDR1 SGHAT and CDR2 FQNNGV. The CDR3 spans 15 residues.

The chain uses TRBV5-1 and TRBJ2-3, with 8 bases aligning to TRBD2. Losses at the gene ends were 0 bases for V and 7 bases for J; bases not matched to a gene: 16. This CDR3 spans 18 amino acids. CDR1 is SGHRS and CDR2 is YFSETQ in the germline V gene. CDR3 loop: CASSLGDWEAGAFHTQYF. CDR3 coding DNA: TGCGCCAGCAGCTTGGGGGACTGGGAAGCGGGGGCCTTCCATACGCAGTATTTT.

The chain couples TRBV11-2 to TRBJ2-7; 7 bases map to TRBD2. The CDR3 is made up of 13 amino acids. The trim removed 7 bases at V and 1 base at J, leaving 4 bases unmatched. Germline V gene lookup returns CDR1 SGHAT and CDR2 FQNNGV. For the CDR3, the DNA is TGTGCCAGCAATCTAGCGGTTTCCTACGAGCAGTACTTC. Translated, it gives CASNLAVSYEQYF.

This chain connects TRBV6-6 to TRBJ2-7, with a weak D call TRBD2 (6 bases). Trimming took 10 bases from V and 2 from J, leaving 12 bases between them. Germline CDR1 and CDR2: MNHNY and SVGAGI (reference sequence). The CDR3 contains 12 residues. CDR3 in amino acids: CATLAGPYEQYF. The CDR3 coding sequence is TGTGCCACACTTGCGGGGCCCTACGAGCAGTACTTC.

The chain has TRBV6-6 and TRBJ1-2; weak D call: TRBD1 (6 bases). CDR3 size: 13 residues. V lost 6 bases and J 7 bases, leaving 15 bases between the germline ends. Germline V gene lookup returns CDR1 MNHNY and CDR2 SVGAGI (reference sequence). The CDR3 sequence is CASRETGNGGYTF. CDR3 sequence (DNA): TGTGCCAGCAGAGAAACAGGGAATGGTGGCTACACCTTC.

This chain connects TRBV7-2 to TRBJ1-5; TRBD1 is a possible D gene (5 bases). Germline-derived CDR1 and CDR2 are SGHTA and FQGNSA. V was shortened by 1 base and J by 0 bases, with 7 bases between the two germline ends. The CDR3 consists of 15 residues. The CDR3 protein is CASSLEGHSNQPQHF. The CDR3 coding sequence is TGTGCCAGCAGCTTAGAGGGGCATAGCAATCAGCCCCAGCATTTT.

This clone was seen just once. CDR3 in amino acids: CASSPSEYQETQYF. The CDR3 nucleotides are TGTGCCAGCTCACCAAGCGAGTACCAAGAGACCCAGTACTTC. The rearrangement uses TRBV18 and TRBJ2-5; D gene uncertain. V lost 2 bases and J 0 bases, leaving 7 bases between the germline ends. The CDR3 spans 14 residues. CDR1 and CDR2 (germline): KGHSH, LQKENI.

V is TRBV28 and J is TRBJ2-7, with TRBD2 identical over 12 bases. Germline V lookup: CDR1 MDHEN, CDR2 SYDVKM. With 5 bases clipped from V and 4 bases from J, the junction kept 9 bases outside the gene matches. The length of the CDR3 is 16 residues. In nucleotides, the CDR3 is TGTGCCAGCAGTCCCCTAACTAGCGGGAGGATGTACGAGCAGTACTTC. This translates into CASSPLTSGRMYEQYF.

The J gene is TRBJ2-1, the V gene TRBV13; 8 nucleotides align to TRBD2. Germline V gene lookup returns CDR1 PRHDT and CDR2 FYEKMQ (reference sequence). CDR3 length equals 14 residues. V shed 9 bases and J 9 bases; nucleotides not matched to a gene: 13. The CDR3 here is CASLIGRGGGEQFF. For the CDR3, the DNA is TGTGCCAGTTTGATCGGGAGGGGCGGGGGTGAGCAGTTCTTC.

The V gene is TRBV28, the J gene TRBJ2-5; 11 bases line up with TRBD2. Germline V gene data show CDR1 as MDHEN and CDR2 as SYDVKM. The CDR3 spans 17 residues. J gave up 2 bases and V 2 bases, and 7 bases lay outside the gene matches. CDR3 nucleotide sequence: TGTGCCAGCAGTTTACCCCGGACTAGCGGGTATCAAGAGACCCAGTACTTC. It yields the protein CASSLPRTSGYQETQYF.

This rearrangement joins TRBV5-1 to TRBJ1-1; TRBD1 agrees at 7 bases. Germline V gene sequence: CDR1 SGHRS, CDR2 YFSETQ. The junction had 5 bases not matched to a gene; V was cut back by 2 bases and J by 1 base. The CDR3 runs to 15 residues. The CDR3 reads CASSFEGQTNTEAFF. DNA of the CDR3: TGCGCCAGCAGCTTCGAGGGACAGACGAACACTGAAGCTTTCTTT.

This clone was recorded only once. V gene TRBV27 combines with J gene TRBJ2-5; the match to TRBD1 covers 9 bases. The CDR3 sequence is 15 residues long. Trimming cost V 3 bases and J 4 bases; bases outside gene matches: 6. Germline-derived CDR1 and CDR2 are MNHEY and SMNVEV (reference sequence). The CDR3 reads CASSLRGQGTETQYF. CDR3 in DNA: TGTGCCAGCAGTTTGCGAGGACAGGGGACAGAGACCCAGTACTTC.

The V gene is TRBV18, the J gene TRBJ1-1; possible D gene TRBD1, 6 bases. The V end lost 2 bases, the J end lost 0 bases, and 7 bases lay between the germline ends. The CDR3 sequence is 14 residues long. Germline lookup yields CDR1 KGHSH and CDR2 LQKENI. The chain's CDR3 is CASSPGDMNTEAFF. The CDR3 DNA is TGTGCCAGCTCACCAGGGGACATGAACACTGAAGCTTTCTTT.

The rearrangement joins TRBV19 to TRBJ2-7; D is unresolved. The V gene lost 5 bases and the J gene lost 2 bases, with 13 bases spanning the gap. Germline V gene lookup returns CDR1 LNHDA and CDR2 SQIVND (reference sequence). This CDR3 contains 14 residues. The CDR3 sequence is CASSPSTPTYEQYF. The CDR3 DNA reads as TGTGCCAGTAGTCCCTCGACACCGACCTACGAGCAGTACTTC.

This sequence joins TRBV7-2 and TRBJ2-5; the D is unclear. The J call may be wrong; the DNA end is better matched by TRBJ2-7. Germline assignment: CDR1 SGHTA and CDR2 FQGNSA. The CDR3 has 12 amino acids. For the CDR3, the DNA is TGTGCCAGCAGCTTAGTAGTGATCGAGCAGTACTTC. Its protein product is CASSLVVIEQYF.

The chain is built from TRBV7-2 and TRBJ1-5; 8 positions match TRBD1. Unmatched junction bases numbered 6, after V lost 5 bases and J lost 3 bases. Germline V gene data show CDR1 as SGHTA and CDR2 as FQGNSA. The CDR3 spans 15 residues. As DNA, the CDR3 is TGTGCCAGCAGCCCACGACAGGGGATCAATCAGCCCCAGCATTTT. As protein: CASSPRQGINQPQHF.

The chain uses TRBV6-5 and TRBJ1-6, with TRBD1 matching 9 bases. V gave up 6 bases and J gave up 4 bases; unmatched junction bases: 4. This CDR3 has 15 amino acids. The germline CDR1 and CDR2 sequences are MNHEY and SVGAGI. The CDR3 is CASRPDRGYNSPLHF. In nucleotides, the CDR3 is TGTGCCAGCAGACCGGACAGGGGATATAATTCACCCCTCCACTTT.